The rows below give T cell receptor beta chains drawn from one sample of a study of shared clonotypes between healthy human individuals. The table came from immunoSEQ multiplex PCR; TCRdb's copy has only in-frame clones and leaves some out. This table holds 1.6 million or so clones, approximately 98.5% found once. Source material: naive CD4+ T cells sorted from blood. These receptors were obtained from a man aged 30 to 45 in good health. Both conserved end residues are part of each CDR3. The D gene is left open where the match is weak. Rows give clone size only sometimes, using once, few, many, or a class for an expanded clone.

TGTGCCAGCAGTGCAAGGGACACCAACACTGAAGCTTTCTTT,CASSARDTNTEAFF,-,TRBJ1-1,-,14,TRBV2
TGTGCCAGCAGCTTAGGTCCGGGGACCGGGGAGCTGTTTTTT,CASSLGPGTGELFF,-,TRBJ2-2,-,14,TRBV11-3
TGTGCCAGCAGCGGCGACGGACAGGCCCCTACCCTTGGGAGCAATCAGCCCCAGCATTTT,CASSGDGQAPTLGSNQPQHF,-,TRBJ1-5,TRBD1,20,TRBV5-8
TGTGCCAGCAGTTTAATGGGCGGTAGCACAGATACGCAGTATTTT,CASSLMGGSTDTQYF,once,TRBJ2-3,-,15,TRBV28
TGTGCCACCAGCTCAATATCTAAGGGCACAGATACGCAGTATTTT,CATSSISKGTDTQYF,-,TRBJ2-3,-,15,TRBV15
TGTGCCAGTAGTATGGTCGGGGAGAATCAGCCCCAGCATTTT,CASSMVGENQPQHF,-,TRBJ1-5,-,14,TRBV19
TGTGCCAGCAGTGACAGTTTCAATGAGCAGTTCTTC,CASSDSFNEQFF,-,TRBJ2-1,-,12,TRBV2
TGTGCCAGCAGCCAAGATTGGGGGGCCTCCTACGAGCAGTACTTC,CASSQDWGASYEQYF,once,TRBJ2-7,-,15,TRBV4-2
TGTGCCAGCAGTTTACAGGGGACTACCGGCGGCTACACCTTC,CASSLQGTTGGYTF,-,TRBJ1-2,-,14,TRBV28
TGTGCCAGCTCACCAGTCGAAGGGAGGAATGAGCAGTTCTTC,CASSPVEGRNEQFF,-,TRBJ2-1,-,14,TRBV18
TGCAGCGTTGATCTGAGCGGCTCCTACGAGCAGTACTTC,CSVDLSGSYEQYF,-,TRBJ2-7,-,13,TRBV29-1
TGTGCCAGCAGCCAGGGGACAGCATTCAATACGCAGTATTTT,CASSQGTAFNTQYF,-,TRBJ2-3,TRBD1,14,TRBV11-2
TGTGCCAGCAGTTACGGCAGGCCCAGCACAGATACGCAGTATTTT,CASSYGRPSTDTQYF,-,TRBJ2-3,-,15,TRBV6-5
TGCGCCAGCAGCCAACAGGACCGGAACACCGGGGAGCTGTTTTTT,CASSQQDRNTGELFF,-,TRBJ2-2,-,15,TRBV4-3
TGTGCCAGCTCACCACTCGACCAAGAGACCCAGTACTTC,CASSPLDQETQYF,few,TRBJ2-5,-,13,TRBV18
TGTGCCAGCAGCTTATACCTTCCGGGACTAGCGTGGTATGAGCAGTTCTTC,CASSLYLPGLAWYEQFF,-,TRBJ2-1,TRBD2,17,TRBV11-2
TGTGCCACCAGCAGTGGACGATCAGTTTCCTACGAGCAGTACTTC,CATSSGRSVSYEQYF,-,TRBJ2-7,-,15,TRBV15
TGTGCAAGTCGCCCCCAAAGGGCGGACGAGAGCTCCTACAATGAGCAGTTCTTC,CASRPQRADESSYNEQFF,-,TRBJ2-1,-,18,TRBV12-2
TGTGCCAGCAGTTTTTACAGGGGCCCCAATGAGCAGTTCTTC,CASSFYRGPNEQFF,-,TRBJ2-1,TRBD1,14,TRBV27
TGTGCCAGCAGCTTACAATTTCGGGGCCCAAAATTGAACACTGAAGCTTTCTTT,CASSLQFRGPKLNTEAFF,-,TRBJ1-1,-,18,TRBV7-9
TGCGCCAGCAGCTTGGTCGGCTTCAGCTCTGGGGCCAACGTCCTGACTTTC,CASSLVGFSSGANVLTF,-,TRBJ2-6,-,17,TRBV5-1
TGTGCCAGCAGCGTAGCCCTGGTGGTAGTAAACAATGAGCAGTTCTTC,CASSVALVVVNNEQFF,-,TRBJ2-1,-,16,TRBV9
TGCGCCAGCAGCTTGGTCGCGGGAGCGGACGAGCAGTACTTC,CASSLVAGADEQYF,-,TRBJ2-7,TRBD2,14,TRBV5-1
TGTGCCAGCAGTCCGGGTATCACCGGGGAGCTGTTTTTT,CASSPGITGELFF,-,TRBJ2-2,-,13,TRBV6-6
TGTGCCAGCAGTACCCCCGGGACAGGGGGCTTAGTTGGCTACACCTTC,CASSTPGTGGLVGYTF,-,TRBJ1-2,TRBD1,16,TRBV28
TGCGCCAGCAGCCGCGGACAGGGGCGCAACGAGCAGTACTTC,CASSRGQGRNEQYF,-,TRBJ2-7,TRBD1,14,TRBV10-2
TGTGCCAGCTCACCACTCACAGGCGATCGTGTCTTC,CASSPLTGDRVF,-,TRBJ2-1,-,12,TRBV18
TGTGCCAGCAGCGTAGGGGGTCAGGGTACCTACGAGCAGTACTTC,CASSVGGQGTYEQYF,-,TRBJ2-7,-,15,TRBV9
TGTGCCAGCAGCTCCCAGGGGGGGACAGGGCTGGGAGGGGATGAAAAACTGTTTTTT,CASSSQGGTGLGGDEKLFF,-,TRBJ1-4,TRBD1,19,TRBV7-8
TGCGGGGCGGGGGACACGACCTACGAGCAGTACTTC,CGAGDTTYEQYF,-,TRBJ2-7,-,12,TRBV29-1
TGTGCCAGTACCCGCGGACAGGGCAACACCGGGGAGCTGTTTTTT,CASTRGQGNTGELFF,-,TRBJ2-2,TRBD1,15,TRBV19
TGCGCCAGCACCAGACAGGGGGCCTACAATGAGCAGTTCTTC,CASTRQGAYNEQFF,-,TRBJ2-1,TRBD1,14,TRBV5-1
TGTGCCAGCACCCTTCGGCGGGGAACAGCAAACATTCAGTACTTC,CASTLRRGTANIQYF,-,TRBJ2-4,-,15,TRBV13
TGTGCCAGCAGCTTTAGCGGGAGCTCCTACAATGAGCAGTTCTTC,CASSFSGSSYNEQFF,-,TRBJ2-1,TRBD2,15,TRBV7-6
TGTGCCAGCAGCCAAGGGAACCGGGAGAGGGAAAAACTGTTTTTT,CASSQGNREREKLFF,-,TRBJ1-4,-,15,TRBV4-2
TGTGCCAGCAGCAAAAACCCAGCGGTAGGTAGGGAGACCCAGTACTTC,CASSKNPAVGRETQYF,-,TRBJ2-5,-,16,TRBV21-1
TGTGCCAGTAGTATAGTCGCCAGGGAGCAGTTCTTC,CASSIVAREQFF,-,TRBJ2-1,-,12,TRBV19
TGTGCCAGCAAAACAGATACGCAGTATTTT,CASKTDTQYF,-,TRBJ2-3,-,10,TRBV2
TGTGCCAGCAGCTTAGTTCGAGGGGCTAGCGGGATGTACAATGAGCAGTTCTTC,CASSLVRGASGMYNEQFF,-,TRBJ2-1,TRBD2,18,TRBV7-2
TGCAGTGCTAGGGCGGAGACCCAGTACTTC,CSARAETQYF,-,TRBJ2-5,-,10,TRBV20-1
TGTGCCAGTAGTCTCCGGGACAGGGGTGAAAAACTGTTTTTT,CASSLRDRGEKLFF,once,TRBJ1-4,TRBD1,14,TRBV19
TGTGCCAGCAGTTTGAGGGAGGGCCGGAATGAGCAGTTCTTC,CASSLREGRNEQFF,-,TRBJ2-1,TRBD2,14,TRBV6-6
TGCAGCGTTGTAGCGGGCGATGACATTCAGTACTTC,CSVVAGDDIQYF,-,TRBJ2-4,TRBD2,12,TRBV29-1
TGTGCCAGCAGTTTATTCGGGGACATATACGAGCAGTACTTC,CASSLFGDIYEQYF,once,TRBJ2-7,-,14,TRBV28